These 26 T cell receptor beta chains share one sample of origin, sequenced in a study of regulatory T cells in long-lasting Graves disease. Time point meaning: persistent/refractory GD, antithyroid drugs over 5 years with positive TRAb. The TCR library was prepared using RNA isolated from PBMCs. TCR beta libraries were built with iRepertoire HTBI primers and Arm-PCR of CDR3 regions. MiXCR, applied by TCRdb to the multiplex PCR reads, yields one record per CDR3 protein. Here the sample spans approximately 500,000 distinct CDR3 sequences, roughly 21% being singletons. Sequencing used peripheral blood mononuclear cells (PBMCs), obtained when the disease was refractory, from a patient treated with antithyroid drugs. All receptors derive from a female donor with Graves disease.

This clonotype showed up just a few times. The genes are TRBV7-2 and TRBJ2-7; TRBD1 matches at 8 bases. CDR1 is SGHTA, CDR2 FQGNSA, per germline. The V and J ends lost 4 bases and 4 bases, in that order; junction bases with no gene match: 21. The CDR3 has 19 residues. The CDR3 nucleotides read TGTGCCAGCAGCTCGCACCCCACCTTCCCGGGACAGGCACCTTACGAGCAGTACTTC. Its protein is CASSSHPTFPGQAPYEQYF.

This clonotype was detected once. The gene calls are TRBV19 and TRBJ2-1; D remains ambiguous. Per germline, CDR1 LNHDA and CDR2 SQIVND (reference sequence). CDR3 length: 13 residues. Trimming removed 3 bases from V and 3 bases from J, with 6 bases in between. Here the CDR3 DNA reads TGTGCCAGTAGTATCTCCCTCTACAATGAGCAGTTCTTC. Translating it yields CASSISLYNEQFF.

A word on this clonotype: A much larger clonotype is one base distant, so this may be a read error. This sequence joins TRBV2 and TRBJ1-4; no clear D. The CDR3 is 15 residues long. Germline assignment: CDR1 SNHLY and CDR2 FYNNEI. The CDR3 reads CASSESRATNGKLFF. The CDR3 DNA is TGTGCCAGCAGTGAGAGCCGGGCAACTAATGGAAAACTGTTTTTT.

This clonotype was found many times. V usage is TRBV7-2 and J usage is TRBJ1-4; D is uncertain. Trimming removed 5 bases at V and 6 bases at J, with 13 bases between. The V gene's germline CDR1 is SGHTA and CDR2 FQGNSA. This CDR3 contains 14 residues. The CDR3 loop is CASSLQVYDEKLFF. CDR3 sequence (DNA): TGTGCCAGCAGCCTCCAGGTGTATGATGAAAAACTGTTTTTT. The variable domain in full, with the rest retrieved from reference TRBV7-2 and TRBJ1-4, is GAGVSQSPSNKVTEKGKDVELRCDPISGHTALYWYRQSLGQGLEFLIYFQGNSAPDKSGLPSDRFSAERTGGSVSTLTIQRTQQEDSAVYLCASSLQVYDEKLFFGSGTQLSVL.

This clonotype was counted ten times or more. This rearrangement joins TRBV3-1 to TRBJ2-5; 12 bases match TRBD2. V gave up 3 bases and J gave up 3 bases; unmatched junction bases: 5. Germline V gene data show CDR1 as LGHDT and CDR2 as YNNKEL (reference sequence). The CDR3 loop spans 16 amino acids. CDR3: CASSHRLAGVEETQYF. The CDR3 region has the DNA TGTGCCAGCAGCCATCGACTAGCGGGGGTGGAAGAGACCCAGTACTTC.

This clonotype occurred a few times. The J gene is TRBJ1-1, the V gene TRBV5-4; 11 positions match TRBD1. This CDR3 has 14 residues. The V and J ends lost 5 bases and 9 bases, in that order; junction bases with no gene match: 9. Germline V gene sequence: CDR1 SGHNT, CDR2 YYREEE (reference sequence). The CDR3 DNA sequence: TGTGCCAGCAGACCCCCGGGACAGGGGGGAAAAGCTTTCTTT. It codes for CASRPPGQGGKAFF.

To note about this clonotype: This likely comes from a read error, as the CDR3 has no conserved phenylalanine or tryptophan at its end. The rearrangement joins TRBV27 to TRBJ2-7; 7 nucleotides match TRBD1. The ends lost 6 bases at V and 4 bases at J; junction bases unmatched: 9. The V gene's germline CDR1 is MNHEY and CDR2 SMNVEV (reference sequence). CDR3 length: 14 amino acids. CDR3 in amino acids: CASRATGTAYEQYL. The CDR3, as DNA: TGTGCCAGCAGAGCAACCGGGACAGCTTACGAGCAGTACCTC.

J is TRBJ1-2 and V is TRBV19, with D maybe TRBD1 (5 bases). Germline lookup yields CDR1 LNHDA and CDR2 SQIVND (reference sequence). V lost 1 base and J 2 bases, leaving 14 bases between the germline ends. The CDR3 length is 16 residues. The CDR3 reads CASSIAWGGRNYGYTF. For the CDR3, the DNA is TGTGCCAGTAGTATAGCCTGGGGGGGACGGAACTATGGCTACACCTTC.

There are a few counts of this clonotype. The chain links TRBV5-1 to TRBJ1-2; a possible D gene is TRBD1 (6 bases). The CDR3 extends over 15 amino acids. Germline V lookup: CDR1 SGHRS, CDR2 YFSETQ. With 1 base removed from V and 1 base from J, the gap between germline ends came to 11 bases. CDR3 DNA sequence: TGCGCCAGCAGCTTGTCCGGGACATTTAACTATGGCTACACCTTC. Amino acids: CASSLSGTFNYGYTF.

CDR3 region: CAWSPSLDRTYEQYF. CDR3 bases: TGTGCCTGGAGTCCATCACTGGACCGAACCTACGAGCAGTACTTC. The chain joins TRBV30 to TRBJ2-7, with D unresolved. Germline loops: CDR1 GTSNPN, CDR2 SVGIG (reference sequence). The CDR3 consists of 15 residues. V lost 2 bases and J 2 bases, leaving 16 bases between the germline ends. The whole variable domain, remainder taken from reference TRBV30 and TRBJ2-7, is SQTIHQWPATLVQPVGSPLSLECTVEGTSNPNLYWYRQAAGRGLQLLFYSVGIGQISSEVPQNLSASRPQDRQFILSSKKLLLSDSGFYLCAWSPSLDRTYEQYFGPGTRLTVT.

This clonotype was observed many times. CDR3 DNA sequence: TGTGCCAGCAGTGAGAGGTCAGCACAAGAGACCCAGTACTTC. Residues: CASSERSAQETQYF. V gene TRBV2 combines with J gene TRBJ2-5; no clear D gene. V lost 3 bases to trimming and J lost 2 bases, with 10 bases between them. CDR1 is SNHLY and CDR2 is FYNNEI in the germline V gene. This CDR3 contains 14 residues.

In this sample, this clonotype turned up a few times. The V call is TRBV7-3, the J call TRBJ1-1; tentatively, D is TRBD1 (6 bases). The CDR3 covers 13 residues. The V and J ends lost 1 base and 7 bases respectively, with 10 bases between them. CDR1 and CDR2 from the germline V gene are SGHTA and FQGTGA. CDR3 sequence (DNA): TGTGCCAGCAGCTTAATTCCAGGGGATGAAGCTTTCTTT. Its translation: CASSLIPGDEAFF.

This clonotype was seen only a few times. The chain has TRBV27 and TRBJ2-1; D is unresolved. Germline V gene data show CDR1 as MNHEY and CDR2 as SMNVEV (reference sequence). With 2 bases removed from V and 2 bases from J, the gap between germline ends came to 13 bases. The CDR3 runs 16 residues. Here the CDR3 DNA reads TGTGCCAGCAGTTTAGCCGGCGGACCCGCCTACAATGAGCAGTTCTTC. Its protein is CASSLAGGPAYNEQFF.

This clonotype occurred many times. V gene TRBV28 combines with J gene TRBJ1-3; D is ambiguous. The CDR3 totals 14 residues. Germline V gene lookup returns CDR1 MDHEN and CDR2 SYDVKM. The V and J ends lost 4 bases and 2 bases respectively, with 9 bases between them. The chain's CDR3 is CASSSRWAGNTIYF. The CDR3 DNA sequence: TGTGCCAGCAGTTCGCGGTGGGCTGGAAACACCATATATTTT. The full variable domain, its missing parts supplied by reference TRBV28 and TRBJ1-3, is DVKVTQSSRYLVKRTGEKVFLECVQDMDHENMFWYRQDPGLGLRLIYFSYDVKMKEKGDIPEGYSVSREKKERFSLILESASTNQTSMYLCASSSRWAGNTIYFGEGSWLTVV.

The chain carries TRBV5-6 and TRBJ1-5; possible D gene TRBD1, 6 bases. The CDR3 is 18 residues long. Trimming took off 4 bases at V and 0 bases at J, with 20 bases between the two ends. Germline-derived CDR1 and CDR2 are SGHDT and YYEEEE. CDR3 coding DNA: TGTGCCAGCAGCAGATCCTCAGGGGTCTTCTATAGCAATCAGCCCCAGCATTTT. Translation: CASSRSSGVFYSNQPQHF.

This clonotype was detected ten times or more. The chain combines TRBV28 with TRBJ1-5; D not certain. There are 10 residues in the CDR3. The V end lost 8 bases, the J end lost 12 bases, and 11 bases lay between the germline ends. Per germline, CDR1 MDHEN and CDR2 SYDVKM. This chain's CDR3 is CASGFPNQHF. CDR3 in DNA: TGTGCCAGCGGATTCCCGAACCAGCATTTT. Drawing the rest from reference TRBV28 and TRBJ1-5, the complete variable domain is DVKVTQSSRYLVKRTGEKVFLECVQDMDHENMFWYRQDPGLGLRLIYFSYDVKMKEKGDIPEGYSVSREKKERFSLILESASTNQTSMYLCASGFPNQHFGDGTRLSIL.

Ten or more counts support this clonotype. The J gene is TRBJ1-5, the V gene TRBV28; 10 bases line up with TRBD1. The V and J ends lost 9 bases and 5 bases, in that order; junction bases with no gene match: 4. Germline-derived CDR1 and CDR2 are MDHEN and SYDVKM. CDR3 length: 13 residues. DNA of the CDR3: TGTGCCAGTCAAGACAGGGGGCATCAGCCCCAGCATTTT. It is translated as CASQDRGHQPQHF.

This clonotype showed up just a few times. The rearrangement joins TRBV7-2 to TRBJ1-2; 7 bases map to TRBD1. The CDR3 contains 15 residues. After removal of 0 bases from V and 8 bases from J, the junction contained 9 bases not matched to a gene. CDR1 and CDR2 from the germline V gene are SGHTA and FQGNSA. CDR3 amino acids: CASSLASRLGGGYTF. The CDR3 region has the DNA TGTGCCAGCAGCTTAGCTTCTCGGTTAGGGGGCGGCTACACCTTC.

This clonotype has a handful of counts. The V gene is TRBV19, the J gene TRBJ2-5, with 11 bases aligning to TRBD2. Germline V lookup: CDR1 LNHDA, CDR2 SQIVND (reference sequence). J lost 2 bases, V lost 5 bases, and 13 bases had no gene match. The CDR3 runs 18 residues. DNA for the CDR3: TGTGCCAGTAGTGTACCCACTCGACTAGCGGGAAGGCAAGAGACCCAGTACTTC. Encoded protein: CASSVPTRLAGRQETQYF.

The rearrangement links TRBV20-1 to TRBJ2-7; 7 positions match TRBD1. This CDR3 is built from 13 residues. In germline, CDR1 is DFQATT, CDR2 SNEGSKA (reference sequence). Trimming removed 6 bases from V and 1 base from J; junction bases left unmatched: 6. The CDR3 sequence is CSARTGNSYEQYF. CDR3 coding DNA: TGCAGTGCAAGGACAGGAAATTCCTACGAGCAGTACTTC.

A few counts support this clonotype. CDR3 region: CASSSLAGPNTGELFF. CDR3 bases: TGTGCCAGCAGCTCACTAGCGGGGCCGAACACCGGGGAGCTGTTTTTT. The chain is built from TRBV7-3 and TRBJ2-2; 10 bases agree with TRBD2. The germline gives CDR1 SGHTA, CDR2 FQGTGA. The CDR3 is made up of 16 amino acids. Trimming cost V 4 bases and J 0 bases; bases outside gene matches: 2.

With regard to this clonotype: This may be a read error: a much more frequent sequence differs by one nucleotide. The chain joins TRBV29-1 to TRBJ2-2; the D gene is possibly TRBD2 (6 bases). Germline loops: CDR1 SQVTM, CDR2 ANQGSEA. The CDR3 totals 14 residues. This CDR3 is CSVRWEANTGELLF. The CDR3 bases are TGCAGCGTTCGGTGGGAGGCGAACACCGGGGAGCTGCTTTTT.

This chain uses TRBV19 with TRBJ2-7, with 7 bases that match TRBD2. CDR3 size: 14 residues. Losses at the gene ends were 5 bases for V and 2 bases for J; bases not matched to a gene: 6. The V gene's germline CDR1 is LNHDA and CDR2 SQIVND (reference sequence). The CDR3 is CASSFAGAPYEQYF. CDR3 DNA sequence: TGTGCCAGTAGTTTCGCGGGAGCCCCCTACGAGCAGTACTTC.

The chain employs TRBV7-9 and TRBJ2-5, with TRBD2 matching 8 bases. The V gene end was trimmed by 4 bases and the J gene end by 6 bases; junction bases not matched to a gene: 13. This CDR3 region has 16 residues. Germline V gives CDR1 SEHNR, CDR2 FQNEAQ (reference sequence). The CDR3 protein is CASSSIPGLGRQTQYF. The CDR3 DNA reads as TGTGCCAGCAGCTCAATTCCGGGACTAGGAAGGCAGACCCAGTACTTC.

In its sample, this clonotype was seen many times. The chain carries TRBV5-1 and TRBJ1-1, with TRBD1 identical over 7 bases. Unmatched junction bases numbered 8, after V lost 3 bases and J lost 0 bases. Looked up from germline, CDR1 is SGHRS and CDR2 is YFSETQ. This CDR3 spans 16 amino acids. CDR3 nucleotides: TGCGCCAGCAGCTACACGGGACAGCCTTTGAACACTGAAGCTTTCTTT. This sequence encodes CASSYTGQPLNTEAFF.

This clonotype occurred many times. In DNA form, the CDR3 reads TGTGCCATCAGTGAGTCCTCTCGTCCAGGGGGGTCCTACGAGCAGTACTTC. Translation gives CAISESSRPGGSYEQYF. The V gene is TRBV10-3, the J gene TRBJ2-7; possibly TRBD1 for D (7 bases). Trimming removed 0 bases at V and 1 base at J, with 16 bases between. Germline V CDR1 and CDR2: ENHRY, SYGVKD. The CDR3 is 17 amino acids.